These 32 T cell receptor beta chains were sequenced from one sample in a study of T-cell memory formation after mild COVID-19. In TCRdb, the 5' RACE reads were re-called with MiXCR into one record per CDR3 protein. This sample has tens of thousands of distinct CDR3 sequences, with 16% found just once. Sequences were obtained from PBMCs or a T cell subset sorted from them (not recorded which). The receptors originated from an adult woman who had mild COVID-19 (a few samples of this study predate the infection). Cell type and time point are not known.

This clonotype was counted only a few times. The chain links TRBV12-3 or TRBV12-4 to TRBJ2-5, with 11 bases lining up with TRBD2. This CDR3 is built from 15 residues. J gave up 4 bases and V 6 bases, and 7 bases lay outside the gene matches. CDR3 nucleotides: TGTGCCAGCAGCCCACTAGCGGGAGTTAGAGAGACCCAGTACTTC. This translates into CASSPLAGVRETQYF.

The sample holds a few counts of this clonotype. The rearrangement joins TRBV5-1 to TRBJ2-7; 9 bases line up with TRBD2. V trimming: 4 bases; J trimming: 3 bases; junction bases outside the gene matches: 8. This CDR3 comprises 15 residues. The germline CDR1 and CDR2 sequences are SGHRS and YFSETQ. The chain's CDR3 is CASSRYEREVYEQYF. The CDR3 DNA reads TGCGCCAGCAGCCGTTACGAGCGGGAGGTCTACGAGCAGTACTTC. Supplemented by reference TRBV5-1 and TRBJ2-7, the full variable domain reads KAGVTQTPRYLIKTRGQQVTLSCSPISGHRSVSWYQQTPGQGLQFLFEYFSETQRNKGNFPGRFSGRQFSNSRSEMNVSTLELGDSALYLCASSRYEREVYEQYFGPGTRLTVT.

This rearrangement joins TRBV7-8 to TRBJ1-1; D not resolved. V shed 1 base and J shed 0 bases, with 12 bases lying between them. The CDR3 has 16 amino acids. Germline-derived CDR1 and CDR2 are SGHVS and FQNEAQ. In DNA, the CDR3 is TGTGCCAGCAGCTTAGTGGCAGAGTATATGAACACTGAAGCTTTCTTT. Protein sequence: CASSLVAEYMNTEAFF.

The CDR3 region has the DNA TGTGCCAGCAGTTATGGGCAAAGCGGGGGGGACGGGGAGCTGTTTTTT. It translates to CASSYGQSGGDGELFF. V and J are TRBV6-6 and TRBJ2-2, with 10 bases identical to TRBD2. Germline V CDR1 and CDR2: MNHNY, SVGAGI (reference sequence). The ends lost 3 bases at V and 7 bases at J; junction bases unmatched: 8. There are 16 residues in the CDR3.

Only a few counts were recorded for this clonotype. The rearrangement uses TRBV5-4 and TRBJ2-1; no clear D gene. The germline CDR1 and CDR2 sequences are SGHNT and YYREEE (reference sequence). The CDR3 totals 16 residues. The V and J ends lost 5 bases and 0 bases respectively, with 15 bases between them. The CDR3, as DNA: TGTGCCAGCAGGTTTACAGAGGTTAGCTCCTACAATGAGCAGTTCTTC. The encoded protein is CASRFTEVSSYNEQFF.

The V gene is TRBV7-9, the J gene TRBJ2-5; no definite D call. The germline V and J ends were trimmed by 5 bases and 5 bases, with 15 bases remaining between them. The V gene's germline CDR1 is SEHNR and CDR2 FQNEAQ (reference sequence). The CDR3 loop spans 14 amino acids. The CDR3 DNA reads TGTGCCAGCAGCCCGGAAGGCAGGCGGGAGACCCAGTACTTC. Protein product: CASSPEGRRETQYF.

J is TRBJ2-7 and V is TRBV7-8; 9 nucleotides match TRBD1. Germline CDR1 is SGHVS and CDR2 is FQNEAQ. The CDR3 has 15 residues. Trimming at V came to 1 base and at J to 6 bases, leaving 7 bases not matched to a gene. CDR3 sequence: CASSLGPGQGGEQYF. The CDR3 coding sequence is TGTGCCAGCAGCTTAGGGCCGGGACAGGGAGGCGAGCAGTACTTC. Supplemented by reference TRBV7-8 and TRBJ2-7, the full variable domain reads GAGVSQSPRYKVAKRGQDVALRCDPISGHVSLFWYQQALGQGPEFLTYFQNEAQLDKSGLPSDRFFAERPEGSVSTLKIQRTQQEDSAVYLCASSLGPGQGGEQYFGPGTRLTVT.

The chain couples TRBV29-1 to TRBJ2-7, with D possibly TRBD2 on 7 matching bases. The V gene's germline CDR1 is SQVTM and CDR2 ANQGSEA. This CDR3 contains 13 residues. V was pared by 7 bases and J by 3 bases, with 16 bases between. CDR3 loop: CSATGGAYYEQYF. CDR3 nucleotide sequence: TGCAGCGCCACTGGGGGGGCCTACTACGAGCAGTACTTC.

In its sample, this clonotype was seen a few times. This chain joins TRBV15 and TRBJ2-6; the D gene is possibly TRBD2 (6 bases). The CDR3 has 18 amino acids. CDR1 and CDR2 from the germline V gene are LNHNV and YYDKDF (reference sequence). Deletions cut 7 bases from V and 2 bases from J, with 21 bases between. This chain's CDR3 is CATTFLPVEGPGANVLTF. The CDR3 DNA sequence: TGTGCCACCACCTTTCTACCGGTGGAGGGACCTGGGGCCAACGTCCTGACTTTC.

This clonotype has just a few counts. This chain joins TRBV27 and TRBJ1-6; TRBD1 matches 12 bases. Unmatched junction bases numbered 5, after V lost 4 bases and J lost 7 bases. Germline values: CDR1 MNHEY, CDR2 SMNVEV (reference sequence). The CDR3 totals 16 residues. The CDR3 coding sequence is TGTGCCAGCAGTTGGGGACAGGGGGCCTCGAATTCACCCCTCCACTTT. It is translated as CASSWGQGASNSPLHF.

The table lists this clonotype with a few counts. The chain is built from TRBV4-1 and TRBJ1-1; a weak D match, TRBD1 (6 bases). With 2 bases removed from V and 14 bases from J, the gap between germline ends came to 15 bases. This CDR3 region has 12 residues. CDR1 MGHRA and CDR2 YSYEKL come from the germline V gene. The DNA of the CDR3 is TGCGCCAGCAGCCAAACCTGGGGACAATTCTTCTTT. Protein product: CASSQTWGQFFF.

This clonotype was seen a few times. The CDR3 DNA follows: TGTGCCAGTAGTATAGGGAGCTCCACAGCGGAGACCCAGTACTTC. This translates into CASSIGSSTAETQYF. V and J are TRBV19 and TRBJ2-5; D remains unclear. Germline V gene data show CDR1 as LNHDA and CDR2 as SQIVND (reference sequence). The CDR3 runs 15 residues. Trimming removed 1 base from V and 5 bases from J, with 14 bases in between.

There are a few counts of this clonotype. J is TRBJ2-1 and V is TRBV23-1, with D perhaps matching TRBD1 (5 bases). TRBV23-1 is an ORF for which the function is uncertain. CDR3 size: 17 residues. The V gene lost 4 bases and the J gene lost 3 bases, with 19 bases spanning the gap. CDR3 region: CASSPPGPTGNYNEQFF. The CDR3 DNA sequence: TGCGCCAGCAGTCCGCCCGGTCCTACAGGAAACTACAATGAGCAGTTCTTC.

The CDR3 loop reads CSARMGDCEQYF. CDR3 coding DNA: TGCAGTGCTAGAATGGGGGACTGCGAGCAGTACTTC. The rearrangement uses TRBV20-1 and TRBJ2-7; D may be TRBD2 (6 bases). Between the trimmed V and J ends, which lost 2 bases and 6 bases, there was a span of 11 bases. The germline V gene encodes CDR1 DFQATT and CDR2 SNEGSKA (reference sequence). The CDR3 runs to 12 residues.

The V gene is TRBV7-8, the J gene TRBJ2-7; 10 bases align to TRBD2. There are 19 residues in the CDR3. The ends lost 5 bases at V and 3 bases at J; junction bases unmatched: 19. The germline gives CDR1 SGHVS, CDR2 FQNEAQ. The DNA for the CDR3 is TGTGCCAGCAGCGGATCCGAAGGACTAGCGGCCGATTTTTACTACGAGCAGTACTTC. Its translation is CASSGSEGLAADFYYEQYF.

The CDR3 DNA reads as TGTGCCAGCAGTCCAATGACAGGGGCGCATTCACCCCTCCACTTT. Encoded protein: CASSPMTGAHSPLHF. The V call is TRBV12-3 or TRBV12-4, the J call TRBJ1-6; TRBD1 agrees at 8 bases. The CDR3 contains 15 residues. V lost 5 bases and J lost 8; bases outside the gene matches: 8.

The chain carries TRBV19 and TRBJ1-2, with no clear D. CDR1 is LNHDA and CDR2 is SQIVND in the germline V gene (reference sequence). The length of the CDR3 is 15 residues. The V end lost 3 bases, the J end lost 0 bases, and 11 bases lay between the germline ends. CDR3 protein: CASSIDLKANYGYTF. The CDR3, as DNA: TGTGCCAGTAGTATCGATCTCAAAGCTAACTATGGCTACACCTTC.

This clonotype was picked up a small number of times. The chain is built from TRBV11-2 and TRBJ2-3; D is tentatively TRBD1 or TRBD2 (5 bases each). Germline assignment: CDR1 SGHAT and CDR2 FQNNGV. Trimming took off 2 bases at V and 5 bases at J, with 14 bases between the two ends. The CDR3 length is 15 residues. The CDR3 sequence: CASSLFGDGVDTQYF. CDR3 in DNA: TGTGCCAGCAGCTTATTTGGGGACGGGGTAGATACGCAGTATTTT. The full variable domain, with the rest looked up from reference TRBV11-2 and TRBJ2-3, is EAGVAQSPRYKIIEKRQSVAFWCNPISGHATLYWYQQILGQGPKLLIQFQNNGVVDDSQLPKDRFSAERLKGVDSTLKIQPAKLEDSAVYLCASSLFGDGVDTQYFGPGTRLTVL.

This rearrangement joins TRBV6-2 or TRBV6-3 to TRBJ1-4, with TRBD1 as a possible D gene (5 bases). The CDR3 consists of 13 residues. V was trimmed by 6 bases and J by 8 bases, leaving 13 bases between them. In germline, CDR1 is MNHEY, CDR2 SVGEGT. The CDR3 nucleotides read TGTGCCAGCAGCCCCGGACCAGGGGAAAAACTGTTTTTT. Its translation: CASSPGPGEKLFF.

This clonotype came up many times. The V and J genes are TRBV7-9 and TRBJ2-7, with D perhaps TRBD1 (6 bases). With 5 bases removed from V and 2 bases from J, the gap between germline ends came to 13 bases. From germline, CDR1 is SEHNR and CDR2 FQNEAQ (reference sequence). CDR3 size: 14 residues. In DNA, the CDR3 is TGTGCCAGCAGCCCCCGGGACAAACCCTACGAGCAGTACTTC. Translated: CASSPRDKPYEQYF. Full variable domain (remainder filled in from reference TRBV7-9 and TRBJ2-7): DTGVSQNPRHKITKRGQNVTFRCDPISEHNRLYWYRQTLGQGPEFLTYFQNEAQLEKSRLLSDRFSAERPKGSFSTLEIQRTEQGDSAMYLCASSPRDKPYEQYFGPGTRLTVT.

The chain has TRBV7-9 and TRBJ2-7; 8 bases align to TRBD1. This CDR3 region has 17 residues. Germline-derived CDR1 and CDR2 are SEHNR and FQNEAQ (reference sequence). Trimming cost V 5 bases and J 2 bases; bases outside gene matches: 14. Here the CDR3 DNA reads TGTGCCAGCAGCGCCTACCCGGGACAGGACTCAACCTACGAGCAGTACTTC. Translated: CASSAYPGQDSTYEQYF.

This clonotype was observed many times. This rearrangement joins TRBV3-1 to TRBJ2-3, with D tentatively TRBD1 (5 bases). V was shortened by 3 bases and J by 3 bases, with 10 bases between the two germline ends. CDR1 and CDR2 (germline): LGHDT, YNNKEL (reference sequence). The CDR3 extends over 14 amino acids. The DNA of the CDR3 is TGTGCCAGCAGCCACGGCAGGGTGACAGATACGCAGTATTTT. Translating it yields CASSHGRVTDTQYF.

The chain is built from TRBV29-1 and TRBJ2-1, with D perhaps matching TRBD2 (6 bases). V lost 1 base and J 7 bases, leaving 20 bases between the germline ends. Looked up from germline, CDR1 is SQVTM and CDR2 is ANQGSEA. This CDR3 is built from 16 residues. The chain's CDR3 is CSVEGTIGGIRNEQFF. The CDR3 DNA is TGCAGCGTTGAAGGGACGATAGGAGGGATAAGGAATGAGCAGTTCTTC.

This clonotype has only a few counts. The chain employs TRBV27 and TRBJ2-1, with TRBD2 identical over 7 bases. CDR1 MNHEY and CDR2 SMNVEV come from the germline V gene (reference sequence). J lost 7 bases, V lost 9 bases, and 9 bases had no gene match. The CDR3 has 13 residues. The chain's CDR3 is CARDGLGWNEQFF. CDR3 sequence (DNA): TGTGCCAGAGACGGACTAGGATGGAATGAGCAGTTCTTC.

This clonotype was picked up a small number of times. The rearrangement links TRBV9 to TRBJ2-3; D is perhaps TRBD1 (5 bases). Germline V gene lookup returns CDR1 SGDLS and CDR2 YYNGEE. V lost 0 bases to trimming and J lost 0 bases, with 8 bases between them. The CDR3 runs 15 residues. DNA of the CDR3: TGTGCCAGCAGCGTAGGAGCAGGGAGCACAGATACGCAGTATTTT. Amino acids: CASSVGAGSTDTQYF.

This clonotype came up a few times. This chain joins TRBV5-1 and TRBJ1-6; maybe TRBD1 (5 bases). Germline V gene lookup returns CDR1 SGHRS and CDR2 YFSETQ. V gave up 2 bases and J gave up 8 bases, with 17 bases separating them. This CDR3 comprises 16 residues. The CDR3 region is CASSFRWEGRDSPLHF. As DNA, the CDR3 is TGCGCCAGCAGCTTCCGTTGGGAGGGGAGGGATTCACCCCTCCACTTT.

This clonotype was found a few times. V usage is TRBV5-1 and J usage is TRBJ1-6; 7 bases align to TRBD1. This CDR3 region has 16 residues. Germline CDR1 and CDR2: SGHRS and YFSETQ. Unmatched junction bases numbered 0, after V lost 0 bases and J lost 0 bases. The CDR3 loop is CASSLGDSSYNSPLHF. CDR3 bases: TGCGCCAGCAGCTTGGGGGACAGCTCCTATAATTCACCCCTCCACTTT.

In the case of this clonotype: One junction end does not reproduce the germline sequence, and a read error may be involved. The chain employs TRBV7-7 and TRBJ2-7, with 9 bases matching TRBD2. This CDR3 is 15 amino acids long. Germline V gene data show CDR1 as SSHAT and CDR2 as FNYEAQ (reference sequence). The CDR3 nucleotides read TGTGCTAGCAGCTTAGCGGCGGGAGGGCCAGATGAGCAGTACTTC. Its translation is CASSLAAGGPDEQYF.

DNA for the CDR3: TGTGCCAGCAGCTTACCCACAGGGGGTCACGAGCAGTACTTC. Translation: CASSLPTGGHEQYF. The rearrangement joins TRBV7-9 to TRBJ2-7, with 8 bases matching TRBD1. Germline trimming cut 2 bases from V and 5 bases from J; bases unmatched to any gene: 5. Germline lookup yields CDR1 SEHNR and CDR2 FQNEAQ (reference sequence). The CDR3 spans 14 residues.

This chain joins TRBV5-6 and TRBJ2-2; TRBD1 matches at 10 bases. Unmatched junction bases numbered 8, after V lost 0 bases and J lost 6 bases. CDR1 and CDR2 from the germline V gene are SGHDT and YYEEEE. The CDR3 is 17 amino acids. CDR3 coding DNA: TGTGCCAGCAGCTTGGCCGGCGGGACAGGGGTTCCCGGGGAGCTGTTTTTT. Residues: CASSLAGGTGVPGELFF.

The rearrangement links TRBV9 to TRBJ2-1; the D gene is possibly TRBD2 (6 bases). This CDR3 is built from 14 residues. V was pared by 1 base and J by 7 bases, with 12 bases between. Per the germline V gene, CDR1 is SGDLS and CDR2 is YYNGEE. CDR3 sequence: CASSVWFGGNEQFF. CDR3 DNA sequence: TGTGCCAGCAGCGTATGGTTTGGGGGGAATGAGCAGTTCTTC.

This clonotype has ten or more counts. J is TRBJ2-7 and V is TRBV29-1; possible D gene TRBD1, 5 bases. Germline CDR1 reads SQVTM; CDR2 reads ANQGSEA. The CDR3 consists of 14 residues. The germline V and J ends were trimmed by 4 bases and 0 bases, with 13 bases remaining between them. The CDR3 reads CSVVTASSSYEQYF. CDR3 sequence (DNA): TGCAGCGTTGTGACAGCCTCGAGCTCCTACGAGCAGTACTTC.